Below, 7 T cell receptor beta chains from the same sample are listed, as sequenced in a study of cytomegalovirus exposure and HLA in healthy donors. Profiling relied on immunoSEQ multiplex PCR, and the TCRdb table lists in-frame clones only, not all of them. The sample consists of 150,000 to 200,000 clones, around 86% of them appearing once. The sequenced sample was PBMCs. These receptors were obtained from a man younger than 30 in good health and CMV-seropositive.

The chain joins TRBV6-6 to TRBJ1-4; TRBD1 matches 8 bases. Germline CDR1 MNHNY, CDR2 SVGAGI (reference sequence). With 6 bases clipped from V and 3 bases from J, the junction kept 9 bases outside the gene matches. CDR3 size: 16 residues. The CDR3 coding sequence is TGTGCCAGCAGATACAGGGGGAGTGGGGCTAATGAAAAACTGTTTTTT. This translates into CASRYRGSGANEKLFF.

The J gene is TRBJ1-1, the V gene TRBV7-6; the D is unclear. The V and J ends lost 2 bases and 1 base respectively, with 11 bases between them. The CDR3 sequence is 15 residues long. The germline gives CDR1 SGHVS, CDR2 FNYEAQ. CDR3 DNA sequence: TGTGCCAGCAGCTTATGGCCCGGGGAGAACACTGAAGCTTTCTTT. Its translation: CASSLWPGENTEAFF.

The V and J genes are TRBV6-1 and TRBJ2-3; TRBD1 agrees at 9 bases. This CDR3 is 13 amino acids long. Germline CDR1 reads MNHNS; CDR2 reads SASEGT. V lost 8 bases and J lost 6; bases outside the gene matches: 6. The CDR3 DNA sequence: TGTGCCAGCGGCGGGACAGGGTTTGATACGCAGTATTTT. Residues: CASGGTGFDTQYF.

V is TRBV19 and J is TRBJ1-6; the match to TRBD1 covers 9 bases. The CDR3 spans 16 residues. Germline V gene sequence: CDR1 LNHDA, CDR2 SQIVND (reference sequence). V shed 5 bases and J 6 bases; nucleotides not matched to a gene: 8. The CDR3 is CASSAHRGRINSPLHF. CDR3 bases: TGTGCCAGTAGTGCCCACAGGGGGCGGATTAATTCACCCCTCCACTTT.

This clone was detected only a few times. V usage is TRBV6-1 and J usage is TRBJ2-1, with 9 bases fitting TRBD2. With 2 bases clipped from V and 3 bases from J, the junction kept 2 bases outside the gene matches. There are 15 residues in the CDR3. CDR1 and CDR2 from the germline V gene are MNHNS and SASEGT. The CDR3 is CASSESSGDYNEQFF. CDR3 coding DNA: TGTGCCAGCAGTGAATCTAGCGGGGACTACAATGAGCAGTTCTTC.

The J gene is TRBJ1-2, the V gene TRBV5-1; D is unclear. From germline, CDR1 is SGHRS and CDR2 YFSETQ. The CDR3 length is 15 residues. V lost 0 bases, J lost 0 bases, and 9 bases lay in between. CDR3 in amino acids: CASSLAGVANYGYTF. The CDR3 coding sequence is TGCGCCAGCAGCTTGGCCGGTGTGGCTAACTATGGCTACACCTTC.

Note on this clone: Other DNA sequences in the same sample also yield this CDR3. The rearrangement links TRBV9 to TRBJ1-1; the D is unclear. The germline V gene encodes CDR1 SGDLS and CDR2 YYNGEE. The CDR3 covers 13 residues. Trimming left V 2 bases short and J 1 base short, with 6 bases between. CDR3 sequence (DNA): TGTGCCAGCAGCGTGACTGGGAACACTGAAGCTTTCTTT. Encoded protein: CASSVTGNTEAFF.